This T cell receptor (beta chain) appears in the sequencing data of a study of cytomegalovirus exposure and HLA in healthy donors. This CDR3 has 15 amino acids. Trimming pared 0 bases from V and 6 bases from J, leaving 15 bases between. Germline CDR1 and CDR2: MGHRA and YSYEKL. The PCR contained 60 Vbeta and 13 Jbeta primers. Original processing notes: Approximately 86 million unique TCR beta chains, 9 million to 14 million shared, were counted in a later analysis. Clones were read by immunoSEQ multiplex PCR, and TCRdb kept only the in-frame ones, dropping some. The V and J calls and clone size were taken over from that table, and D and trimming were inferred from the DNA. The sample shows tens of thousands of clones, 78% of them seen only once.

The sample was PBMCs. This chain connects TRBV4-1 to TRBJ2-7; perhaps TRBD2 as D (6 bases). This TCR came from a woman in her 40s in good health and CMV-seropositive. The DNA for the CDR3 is TGCGCCAGCAGCCAAGAGGGGACTTACTCCGCCGAGCAGTACTTC. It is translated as CASSQEGTYSAEQYF.